This section outlines one TCR beta chain sequence together with its context. In the authors' workflow: Amplification from reference gene primers served as the basis for estimated nucleated cell counts. Assay used: immunoSEQ multiplex PCR; TCRdb lists only in-frame clones, some missing. That table is the source of V, J and clone size, and D and trimming were worked out from the DNA. The table lists about 150,000 clones, about nine tenths of them singletons, with roughly 2.2% in the top ten. The CDR3 covers 13 residues. V shed 0 bases and J shed 5 bases, with 7 bases lying between them. Germline V gene data show CDR1 as LNHDA and CDR2 as SQIVND (reference sequence). The sample originates from a study of blood T cell repertoires in COVID-19. About the study: Sources were T cells, B-cell-depleted T cells, or PBMCs; the material itself was cDNA or gDNA.

Sequencing input: peripheral blood. This chain connects TRBV19 to TRBJ2-5; D is perhaps TRBD2 (6 bases). The TCR was taken from a woman in her 70s with acute or convalescent COVID-19. This CDR3 reads CASSIDAGETQYF. Here the CDR3 DNA reads TGTGCCAGTAGTATAGATGCGGGGGAGACCCAGTACTTC.